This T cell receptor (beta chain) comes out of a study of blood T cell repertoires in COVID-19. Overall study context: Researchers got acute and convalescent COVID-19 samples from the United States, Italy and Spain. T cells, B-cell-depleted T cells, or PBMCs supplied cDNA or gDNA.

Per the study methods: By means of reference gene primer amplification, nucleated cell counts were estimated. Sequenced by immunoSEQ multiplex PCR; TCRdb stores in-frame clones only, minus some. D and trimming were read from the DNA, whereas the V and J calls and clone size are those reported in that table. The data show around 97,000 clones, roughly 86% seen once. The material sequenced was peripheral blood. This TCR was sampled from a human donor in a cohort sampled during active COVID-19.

The CDR3: CSASSGKSSYEQYF. The CDR3 nucleotides read TGCAGTGCTAGTAGCGGCAAGAGCTCCTACGAGCAGTACTTC. The chain is built from TRBV20-1 and TRBJ2-7; D possibly corresponds to TRBD2 (6 bases). The CDR3 contains 14 residues. Germline assignment: CDR1 DFQATT and CDR2 SNEGSKA (reference sequence). With 3 bases removed from V and 0 bases from J, the gap between germline ends came to 12 bases.